This T cell receptor (beta chain) was sequenced for a study of blood T cell repertoires in COVID-19. Study-level background: Whether acute or convalescent, the COVID-19 samples came from the United States, Italy and Spain. The cDNA or gDNA used as material had been derived from T cells, B-cell-depleted T cells, or PBMCs.

This CDR3 has 15 amino acids. The germline V gene encodes CDR1 SSHAT and CDR2 FNYEAQ (reference sequence). Remarks on this clone: Compared with germline, one end of the junction differs, possibly owing to a read error.

In the original processing: Reference gene primer amplification yielded estimated nucleated cell counts. Measured with immunoSEQ multiplex PCR; TCRdb has only the in-frame clones, and not every one. The V and J calls and clone size were taken over from that table, and D and trimming were inferred from the DNA. The sample includes around 170,000 clones, about 88% of them seen just once. The sequenced sample was peripheral blood. The TCR originated in a woman younger than 45 with active or convalescent COVID-19. The J gene is TRBJ2-6, the V gene TRBV7-7; the match to TRBD1 covers 10 bases. This CDR3 is CASSPGRDRGTVLTF. Here the CDR3 DNA reads TGTGCTAGCAGCCCCGGCCGGGACAGGGGCACCGTCCTGACTTTC. The complete variable domain, with remaining parts taken from reference TRBV7-7 and TRBJ2-6, reads GAGVSQSPRYKVTKRGQDVTLRCDPISSHATLYWYQQALGQGPEFLTYFNYEAQPDKSGLPSDRFSAERPEGSISTLTIQRTEQRDSAMYRCASSPGRDRGTVLTFGAGSRLTVL.